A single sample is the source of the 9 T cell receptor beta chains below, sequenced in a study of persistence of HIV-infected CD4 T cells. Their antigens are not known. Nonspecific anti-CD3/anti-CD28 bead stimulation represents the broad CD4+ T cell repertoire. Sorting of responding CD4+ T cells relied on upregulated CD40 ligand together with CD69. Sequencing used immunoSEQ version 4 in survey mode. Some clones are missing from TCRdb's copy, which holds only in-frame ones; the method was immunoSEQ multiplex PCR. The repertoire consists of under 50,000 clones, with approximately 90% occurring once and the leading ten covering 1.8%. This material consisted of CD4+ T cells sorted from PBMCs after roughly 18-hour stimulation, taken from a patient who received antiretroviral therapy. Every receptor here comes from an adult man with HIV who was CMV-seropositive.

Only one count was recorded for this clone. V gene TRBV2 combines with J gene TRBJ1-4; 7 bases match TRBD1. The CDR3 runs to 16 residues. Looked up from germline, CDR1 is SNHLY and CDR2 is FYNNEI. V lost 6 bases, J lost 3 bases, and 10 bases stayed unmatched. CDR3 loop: CASSNTRGRANEKLFF. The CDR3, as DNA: TGTGCCAGCAGCAATACTAGGGGGCGGGCTAATGAAAAACTGTTTTTT.

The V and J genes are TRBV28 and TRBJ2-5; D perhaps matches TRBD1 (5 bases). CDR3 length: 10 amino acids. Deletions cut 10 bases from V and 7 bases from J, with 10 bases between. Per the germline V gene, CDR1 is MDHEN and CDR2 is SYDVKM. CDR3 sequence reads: CATRRGTQYF. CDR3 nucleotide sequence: TGTGCCACCCGAAGGGGGACCCAGTACTTC.

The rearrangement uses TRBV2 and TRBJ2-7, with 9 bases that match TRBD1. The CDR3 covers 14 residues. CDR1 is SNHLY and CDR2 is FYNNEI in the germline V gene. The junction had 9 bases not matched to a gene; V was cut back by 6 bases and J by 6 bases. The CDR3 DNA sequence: TGTGCCAGCAGCTTACAGGGGGCCATACGCGAGCAGTACTTC. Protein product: CASSLQGAIREQYF.

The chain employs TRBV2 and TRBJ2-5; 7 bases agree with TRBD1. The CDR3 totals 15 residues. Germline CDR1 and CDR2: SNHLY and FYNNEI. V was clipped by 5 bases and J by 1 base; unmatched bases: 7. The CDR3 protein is CASSSRTGGQETQYF. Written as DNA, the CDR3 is TGTGCCAGCAGTTCCCGGACAGGCGGCCAAGAGACCCAGTACTTC.

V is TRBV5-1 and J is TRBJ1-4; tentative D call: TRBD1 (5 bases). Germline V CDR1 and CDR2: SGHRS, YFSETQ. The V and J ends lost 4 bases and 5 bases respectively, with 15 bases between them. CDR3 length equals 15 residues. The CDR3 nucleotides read TGCGCCAGCAGCACCGGGACTGCCGACAATGAAAAACTGTTTTTT. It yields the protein CASSTGTADNEKLFF. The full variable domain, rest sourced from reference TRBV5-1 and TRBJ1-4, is KAGVTQTPRYLIKTRGQQVTLSCSPISGHRSVSWYQQTPGQGLQFLFEYFSETQRNKGNFPGRFSGRQFSNSRSEMNVSTLELGDSALYLCASSTGTADNEKLFFGSGTQLSVL.

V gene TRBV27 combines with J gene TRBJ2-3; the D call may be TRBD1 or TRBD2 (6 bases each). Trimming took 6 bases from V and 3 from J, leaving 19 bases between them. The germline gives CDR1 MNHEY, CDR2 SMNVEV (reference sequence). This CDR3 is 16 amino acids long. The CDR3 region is CASSSRGLRGTDTQYF. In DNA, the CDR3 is TGTGCCAGCAGCAGCCGGGGGCTCCGGGGTACAGATACGCAGTATTTT.

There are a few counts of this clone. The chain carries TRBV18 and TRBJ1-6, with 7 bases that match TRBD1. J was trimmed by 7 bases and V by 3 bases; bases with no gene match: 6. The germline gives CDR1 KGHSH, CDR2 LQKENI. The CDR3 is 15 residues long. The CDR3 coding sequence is TGTGCCAGCTCACCGTCTAAACAGGGGAATTCACCCCTCCACTTT. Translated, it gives CASSPSKQGNSPLHF.

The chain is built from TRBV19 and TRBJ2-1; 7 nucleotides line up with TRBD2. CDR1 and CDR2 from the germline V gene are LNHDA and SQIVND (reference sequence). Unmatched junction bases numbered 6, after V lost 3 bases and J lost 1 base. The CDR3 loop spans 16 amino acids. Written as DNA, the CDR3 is TGTGCCAGTAGTATTTCGAGGGACTATTCCTACAATGAGCAGTTCTTC. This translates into CASSISRDYSYNEQFF.

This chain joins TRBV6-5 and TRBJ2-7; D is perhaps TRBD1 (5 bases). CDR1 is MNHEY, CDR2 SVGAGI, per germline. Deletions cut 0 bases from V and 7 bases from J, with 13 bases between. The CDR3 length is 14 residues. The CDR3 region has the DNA TGTGCCAGCAGTTACTCCTCCAGGGTGGAAGAGCAGTACTTC. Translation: CASSYSSRVEEQYF.